This passage covers 8 T cell receptor beta chains from one sample sequenced in a study of blood T cell repertoires in COVID-19 (dated by TCRdb to the early 2020s). The library was obtained by the immunoSEQ multiplex PCR assay. Entries here come from immuneACCESS through TCRdb and include only in-frame sequences with V and J called. Some clones fail to appear in such tables; in the studies checked, an unresolved V gene covers under half of the shortfall, and the cause of the remainder is unknown. This sample holds 70,000 or so clones; over 75% were observed only once. Of the sample, roughly a tenth falls within the top ten clones. What was sequenced was peripheral blood. The source is a human donor in a cohort sampled during active COVID-19.

The V and J genes are TRBV5-6 and TRBJ2-5; a weak D match, TRBD2 (5 bases). Trimming stripped 3 bases from V and 4 bases from J, with 16 bases between. The CDR3 has 15 amino acids. Germline V gene data show CDR1 as SGHDT and CDR2 as YYEEEE. Here the CDR3 reads CASSSTAGTGETQYF. CDR3 nucleotide sequence: TGTGCCAGCAGCTCGACCGCGGGCACGGGAGAGACCCAGTACTTC.

The V and J genes are TRBV3-1 (or the pseudogene TRBV3-2) and TRBJ2-1, with D perhaps TRBD1 (5 bases). CDR1 and CDR2 (germline): LGHDT, YNNKEL (reference sequence). The CDR3 length is 15 residues. Trimming took off 6 bases at V and 2 bases at J, with 14 bases between the two ends. The CDR3 sequence is CASRPVQGTYNEQFF. CDR3 sequence (DNA): TGTGCCAGCAGACCAGTCCAGGGAACCTACAATGAGCAGTTCTTC.

The chain is built from TRBV7-3 and TRBJ2-5, with a possible D match to TRBD1 (6 bases). CDR3 length: 14 residues. Trimming shortened V by 3 bases and J by 5 bases, and 13 bases separated the two germline ends. From germline, CDR1 is SGHTA and CDR2 FQGTGA. The CDR3 spells CASSFSGRGETQYF. In nucleotides, the CDR3 is TGTGCCAGCAGCTTCAGCGGAAGGGGGGAGACCCAGTACTTC.

This clone occurred a few times. This chain uses TRBV28 with TRBJ1-5; maybe TRBD1 (6 bases). V was trimmed by 6 bases and J by 0 bases, leaving 15 bases between them. The CDR3 sequence is 16 residues long. CDR1 MDHEN and CDR2 SYDVKM come from the germline V gene. CDR3 DNA sequence: TGTGCCAGCAGCCTCGAAGGGACACATAGCAATCAGCCCCAGCATTTT. Protein sequence: CASSLEGTHSNQPQHF.

DNA of the CDR3: TGTGCCAGCAGTCAAACCGGGAGTAAACGCGAGCAGTACTTC. Translated: CASSQTGSKREQYF. The V gene is TRBV28, the J gene TRBJ2-7; D possibly corresponds to TRBD2 (6 bases). CDR3 length equals 14 residues. CDR1 MDHEN and CDR2 SYDVKM come from the germline V gene. Trimming shortened V by 5 bases and J by 6 bases, and 17 bases separated the two germline ends. Variable domain in full (rest from reference TRBV28 and TRBJ2-7): DVKVTQSSRYLVKRTGEKVFLECVQDMDHENMFWYRQDPGLGLRLIYFSYDVKMKEKGDIPEGYSVSREKKERFSLILESASTNQTSMYLCASSQTGSKREQYFGPGTRLTVT.

The chain has TRBV2 and TRBJ2-1; TRBD2 matches 16 bases. The germline CDR1 and CDR2 sequences are SNHLY and FYNNEI. CDR3 length: 17 residues. Germline trimming cut 5 bases from V and 12 bases from J; bases unmatched to any gene: 13. The CDR3: CASSPQPGLAGGVGQFF. In nucleotides, the CDR3 is TGTGCCAGCAGTCCTCAGCCGGGACTAGCGGGAGGGGTTGGGCAGTTCTTC.

The rearrangement uses TRBV28 and TRBJ1-4; tentative D call: TRBD1 (6 bases). CDR3 length: 18 residues. The germline V and J ends were trimmed by 3 bases and 4 bases, with 21 bases remaining between them. Germline assignment: CDR1 MDHEN and CDR2 SYDVKM. The CDR3 DNA reads TGTGCCAGCAGTTTCGGTGGTACAGGGCCGGTTTATAATGAAAAACTGTTTTTT. As protein: CASSFGGTGPVYNEKLFF.

This chain connects TRBV6-5 to TRBJ1-2; TRBD1 agrees at 7 bases. Looked up from germline, CDR1 is MNHEY and CDR2 is SVGAGI. V shed 5 bases, J shed 2 bases, and the junction held 8 bases outside the gene matches. CDR3 size: 15 residues. The CDR3 coding sequence is TGTGCCAGCAGTAAGGGGACAGACCGAAACTATGGCTACACCTTC. Translating it yields CASSKGTDRNYGYTF.